This entry describes one T cell receptor (beta chain). Its antigen remains unidentified. The data are from a study of cytomegalovirus exposure and HLA in healthy donors. Study-wide findings and caveats: Productive status was seen about 90% or about 30% of the time for most TCR beta V segments in an earlier analysis. Of the V segments, some could not be distinguished, including TRBV6-2 and TRBV6-3, and were excluded.

Looked up from germline, CDR1 is SGHTA and CDR2 is FQGTGA. The CDR3 is made up of 16 amino acids. V shed 5 bases and J 5 bases; nucleotides not matched to a gene: 12. Use of 60 Vbeta and 13 Jbeta primers characterized the PCR. Sequencing was performed with immunoSEQ multiplex PCR; in TCRdb, only in-frame clones are kept and a portion is missing. The sample carries hundreds of thousands of clones, 60% to 80% recorded once. The chain is built from TRBV7-3 and TRBJ2-3; 8 bases fit TRBD2. The specimen was PBMCs. The receptor comes from a male donor in good health and CMV-seronegative. The CDR3 here is CASSPISGSHRDTQYF. The CDR3 DNA reads as TGTGCCAGCAGCCCAATAAGCGGGAGTCATAGAGATACGCAGTATTTT.